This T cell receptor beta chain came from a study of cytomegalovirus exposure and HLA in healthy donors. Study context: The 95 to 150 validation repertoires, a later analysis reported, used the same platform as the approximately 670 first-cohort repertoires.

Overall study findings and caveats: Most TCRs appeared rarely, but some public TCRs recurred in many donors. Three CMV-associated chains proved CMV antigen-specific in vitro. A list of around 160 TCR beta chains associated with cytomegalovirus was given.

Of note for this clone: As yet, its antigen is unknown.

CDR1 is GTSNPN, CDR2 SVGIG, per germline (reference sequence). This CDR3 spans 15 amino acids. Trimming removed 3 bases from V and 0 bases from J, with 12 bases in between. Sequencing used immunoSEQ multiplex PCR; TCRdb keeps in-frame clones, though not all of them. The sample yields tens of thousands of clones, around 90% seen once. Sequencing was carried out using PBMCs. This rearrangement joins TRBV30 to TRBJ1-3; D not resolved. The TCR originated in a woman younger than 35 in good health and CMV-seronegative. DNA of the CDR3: TGTGCCTGGAGCACCCCGAATAGCTCTGGAAACACCATATATTTT. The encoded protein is CAWSTPNSSGNTIYF. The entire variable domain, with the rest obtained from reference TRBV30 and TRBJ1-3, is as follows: SQTIHQWPATLVQPVGSPLSLECTVEGTSNPNLYWYRQAAGRGLQLLFYSVGIGQISSEVPQNLSASRPQDRQFILSSKKLLLSDSGFYLCAWSTPNSSGNTIYFGEGSWLTVV.